Listed below are T cell receptor beta chains from one sample, sequenced in a study of blood T cell repertoires in COVID-19. Repertoires were generated with immunoSEQ multiplex PCR, while TCRdb's copy carries only in-frame clones and drops some. The sample gives 200,000 to 300,000 clones, more than 85% of which show up once; around 5% is in the top ten. Sequenced: peripheral blood. These TCRs come from a woman in her sixties with COVID-19, enrolled during active disease. Both conserved end residues are part of each CDR3. The D gene is left open where the match is weak. Size tells how often a clone was seen (once, few, many) or the class of an expanded clone, and some rows leave it out.

V gene	clone size	J gene	D gene	CDR3 protein	CDR3 DNA
TRBV5-1	once	TRBJ2-1	TRBD2	CASSLGGTSGNEQFF	TGCGCCAGCAGCTTGGGAGGGACTAGCGGCAATGAGCAGTTCTTC
TRBV19	-	TRBJ2-3	TRBD1	CASTRPTTGGVDTQYF	TGTGCCAGTACCCGCCCCACGACAGGGGGCGTTGATACGCAGTATTTT
TRBV28	once	TRBJ1-3	TRBD1	CASGSLTGGASGNTIYF	TGTGCCAGCGGATCGCTTACAGGGGGCGCTTCTGGAAACACCATATATTTT
TRBV28	-	TRBJ1-5	-	CASSPRTMGEEPQHF	TGTGCCAGCAGCCCCCGGACAATGGGGGAGGAGCCCCAGCATTTT
TRBV5-4	-	TRBJ1-3	-	CASSPGQRSSGNTIYF	TGTGCCAGCAGCCCCGGACAGCGTAGCTCTGGAAACACCATATATTTT
TRBV19	-	TRBJ1-1	TRBD1	CASGTDPRVTEAFF	TGTGCCAGTGGGACAGACCCTAGGGTAACTGAAGCTTTCTTT
TRBV10-3	-	TRBJ2-1	TRBD2	CAISAAGTSGNEQFF	TGTGCCATCAGTGCCGCCGGGACTAGCGGCAATGAGCAGTTCTTC
TRBV19	-	TRBJ2-1	TRBD2	CASSIPSGRATYNEQFF	TGTGCCAGTAGTATCCCCAGCGGGAGGGCCACCTACAATGAGCAGTTCTTC
TRBV28	-	TRBJ1-5	-	CATRRVGQPQHF	TGTGCCACAAGGAGGGTAGGTCAGCCCCAGCATTTT
TRBV28	-	TRBJ1-6	-	CASNTRDINSPLHF	TGTGCCAGCAACACCCGGGACATTAATTCACCCCTCCACTTT
TRBV3-1/TRBV3-2	once	TRBJ2-7	TRBD1	CASSQNPGTGNYEQYF	TGTGCCAGCAGCCAGAACCCCGGGACAGGGAACTACGAGCAGTACTTC
TRBV4-3	-	TRBJ1-4	-	CASSRGDLATNEKLFF	TGCGCCAGCAGCCGGGGGGATTTGGCGACTAATGAAAAACTGTTTTTT
TRBV9	once	TRBJ1-4	TRBD1	CASSVEGDSRREKLFF	TGTGCCAGCAGCGTAGAAGGGGACAGTCGACGCGAAAAACTGTTTTTT
TRBV5-5	once	TRBJ1-1	-	CASSLAQGGGNTEAFF	TGTGCCAGCAGCTTGGCGCAGGGAGGAGGGAACACTGAAGCTTTCTTT
TRBV30	-	TRBJ1-5	TRBD1	CAWSGPYRQGLEPQHF	TGTGCCTGGAGTGGCCCCTACCGACAGGGTTTGGAGCCCCAGCATTTT
TRBV18	-	TRBJ1-3	-	CASSPLKRSSFSGNTIYF	TGTGCCAGCTCACCCCTAAAGCGTTCTTCCTTCTCTGGAAACACCATATATTTT
TRBV5-1	-	TRBJ2-2	-	CASSSDKLNTGELFF	TGCGCCAGCAGCTCCGACAAACTGAACACCGGGGAGCTGTTTTTT
TRBV19	-	TRBJ1-2	-	CASSVTEMSNYGYTF	TGTGCCAGTAGTGTCACAGAGATGAGTAACTATGGCTACACCTTC
TRBV3-1/TRBV3-2	-	TRBJ2-1	-	CASSQDHTSLSQFF	TGTGCCAGCAGCCAAGATCATACTAGTCTGTCCCAGTTCTTC
TRBV12-2	-	TRBJ2-3	-	CASRLVTSGRLPDTQYF	TGTGCAAGTCGCTTAGTGACTAGCGGGAGGCTACCAGATACGCAGTATTTT